These T cell receptor beta chains were read from a single sample in a study of patients and donors after allogeneic stem cell transplantation. TCRdb reprocessed the RT-PCR reads via MiXCR and lists one record per CDR3 protein. The sample has fewer than 75,000 distinct CDR3 sequences, about an eighth seen once. Sequencing used blood, either unsorted or a sorted T cell fraction (not recorded which). The receptors were gathered from a human donor who was either an allogeneic HSCT recipient or a stem cell or donor lymphocyte infusion donor (not recorded which). It is not recorded whose cells these are; they may come from a transplant donor. Each CDR3 is given with its conserved first and last residue.

J gene: TRBJ2-7
V gene: TRBV5-1
CDR3 protein: CASSEAGQVSYEQYF

J gene: TRBJ2-7
V gene: TRBV27
CDR3 protein: CASSSSGGLSYEQYF

J gene: TRBJ1-2
V gene: TRBV7-8
CDR3 protein: CASSRPPTGDMNGYTF

J gene: TRBJ2-1
V gene: TRBV29-1
CDR3 protein: CSVGRDKWGNEQFF

J gene: TRBJ2-1
V gene: TRBV6-2/TRBV6-3
CDR3 protein: CASSYEVVGTGFF

J gene: TRBJ1-5
V gene: TRBV6-5
CDR3 protein: CASSSGQGPGPQHF

J gene: TRBJ2-1
V gene: TRBV20-1
CDR3 protein: CSARAGTSGGNEQFF

J gene: TRBJ2-6
V gene: TRBV5-1
CDR3 protein: CASRPTGAGANVLTF

J gene: TRBJ2-3
V gene: TRBV5-1
CDR3 protein: CASSLASAASPSTDTQYF

J gene: TRBJ2-1
V gene: TRBV6-5
CDR3 protein: CASSYSEWVAEYNEQFF

J gene: TRBJ1-5
V gene: TRBV7-8
CDR3 protein: CASSLAGASGQPQHF

J gene: TRBJ1-4
V gene: TRBV20-1
CDR3 protein: CSATNPGSNEKLFF

J gene: TRBJ2-1
V gene: TRBV10-3
CDR3 protein: CAIRRGDRGPLSSYNEQFF

J gene: TRBJ1-5
V gene: TRBV11-2
CDR3 protein: CASSLWAGQPQHF